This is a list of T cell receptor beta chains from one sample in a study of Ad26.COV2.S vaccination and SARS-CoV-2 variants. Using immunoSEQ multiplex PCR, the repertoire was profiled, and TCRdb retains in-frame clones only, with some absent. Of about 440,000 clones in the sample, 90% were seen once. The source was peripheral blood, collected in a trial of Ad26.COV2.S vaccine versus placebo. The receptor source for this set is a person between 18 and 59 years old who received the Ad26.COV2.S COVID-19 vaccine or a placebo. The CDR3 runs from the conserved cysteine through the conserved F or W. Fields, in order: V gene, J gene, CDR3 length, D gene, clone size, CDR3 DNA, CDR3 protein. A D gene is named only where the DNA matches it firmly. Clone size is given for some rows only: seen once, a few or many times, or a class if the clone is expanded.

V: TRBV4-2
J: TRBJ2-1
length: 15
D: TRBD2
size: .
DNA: TGTGCCAGCAGCCAAGGGGGCGGGAGCGCGGGTGAGCAGTTCTTC
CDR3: CASSQGGGSAGEQFF

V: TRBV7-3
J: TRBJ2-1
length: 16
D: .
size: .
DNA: TGTGCCAGCAGCTCCTACAGGGACCCCCCCTACAATGAGCAGTTCTTC
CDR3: CASSSYRDPPYNEQFF

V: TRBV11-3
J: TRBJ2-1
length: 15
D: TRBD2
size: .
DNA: TGTGCCAGCAGCTCGACTAGCGGGAGGGATAATGAGCAGTTCTTC
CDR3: CASSSTSGRDNEQFF

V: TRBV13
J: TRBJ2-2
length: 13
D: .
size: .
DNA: TGTGCCAGCAGCCTCCCGAACACCGGGGAGCTGTTTTTT
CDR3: CASSLPNTGELFF

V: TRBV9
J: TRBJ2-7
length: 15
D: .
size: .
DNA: TGTGCCAGCAGCGTAGAAATCGGGGGCACCTACGAGCAGTACTTC
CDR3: CASSVEIGGTYEQYF

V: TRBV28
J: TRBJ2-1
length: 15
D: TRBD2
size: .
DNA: TGTGCCAGCAGTGGGAGGGGTAGTGGGTTCGGTGAGCAGTTCTTC
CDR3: CASSGRGSGFGEQFF

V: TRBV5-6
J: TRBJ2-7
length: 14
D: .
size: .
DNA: TGTGCCAGCAGCTTGATGACACCTACCTACGAGCAGTACTTC
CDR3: CASSLMTPTYEQYF

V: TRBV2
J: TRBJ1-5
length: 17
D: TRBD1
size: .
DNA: TGTGCCAGCAGTGCGGGCAGGGGGCCAGGTTCGTATCAGCCCCAGCATTTT
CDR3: CASSAGRGPGSYQPQHF

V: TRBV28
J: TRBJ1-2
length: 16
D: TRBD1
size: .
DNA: TGTGCCAGCAGTTTATGGGGTCGGGACAGTCATAATGGCTACACCTTC
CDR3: CASSLWGRDSHNGYTF

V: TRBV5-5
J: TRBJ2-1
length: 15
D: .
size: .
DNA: TGTGCCAGCAGCTTCTCAAGCGGAGCTTACAATGAGCAGTTCTTC
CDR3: CASSFSSGAYNEQFF

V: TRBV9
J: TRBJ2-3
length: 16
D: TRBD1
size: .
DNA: TGTGCCAGCAGCGCACAGGGGGTCGGGGTATGGGATACGCAGTATTTT
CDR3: CASSAQGVGVWDTQYF

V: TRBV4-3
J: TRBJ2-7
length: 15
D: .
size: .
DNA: TGCGCCAGCAGCCAAGGAGTCAGGGGCCTCTCCGAGCAGTACTTC
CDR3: CASSQGVRGLSEQYF

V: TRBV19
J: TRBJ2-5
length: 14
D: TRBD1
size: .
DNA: TGTGCCAGTAGGAAGGCGACAGGGGGGGAGACCCAGTACTTC
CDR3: CASRKATGGETQYF

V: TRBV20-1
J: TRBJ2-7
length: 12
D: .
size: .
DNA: TGCAGTGCTAGTTATTCAGACTACGAGCAGTACTTC
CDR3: CSASYSDYEQYF

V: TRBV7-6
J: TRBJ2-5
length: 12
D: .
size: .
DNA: TGTGCCAGCAGCTTAGCGCCGGAGACCCAGTACTTC
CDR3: CASSLAPETQYF

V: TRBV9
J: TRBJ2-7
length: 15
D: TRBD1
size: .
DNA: TGTGCCAGCAGCCTGGGGACAGGGAAGGGGTACGAGCAGTACTTC
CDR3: CASSLGTGKGYEQYF

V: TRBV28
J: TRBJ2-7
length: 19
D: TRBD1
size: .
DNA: TGTGCCAGCAGTTCCACGGCGACAGGGGTAGGGGGGAGCTTTGGCGAGCAGTACTTC
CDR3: CASSSTATGVGGSFGEQYF

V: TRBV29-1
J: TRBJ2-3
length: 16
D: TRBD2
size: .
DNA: TGCAGCGCCGCCCGGGGACTAGCTACTTTCACAGATACGCAGTATTTT
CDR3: CSAARGLATFTDTQYF

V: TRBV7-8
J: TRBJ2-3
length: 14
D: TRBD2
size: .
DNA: TGTGCCAGCAGCTTAGGGCGGGAGGAAGATACGCAGTATTTT
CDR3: CASSLGREEDTQYF

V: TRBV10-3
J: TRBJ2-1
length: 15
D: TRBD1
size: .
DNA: TGTGCCATCAGGGTCCAAACGGACAGGGTGAATGAGCAGTTCTTC
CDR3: CAIRVQTDRVNEQFF

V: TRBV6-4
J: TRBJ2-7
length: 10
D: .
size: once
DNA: TGTGCCAGCATTCCTTACGAGCAGTACTTC
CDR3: CASIPYEQYF

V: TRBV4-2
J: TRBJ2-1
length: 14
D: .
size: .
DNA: TGTGCCAGCAGCGTGGAGGGGGACGACAATGAGCAGTTCTTC
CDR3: CASSVEGDDNEQFF